Listed here is a single T cell receptor beta chain. TCRdb reanalyzed the 5' RACE reads, giving one entry per CDR3 protein sequence and no DNA. The table for this sample gives about 380,000 distinct CDR3 sequences. This specimen belongs to a study of monozygotic twins with inflammatory bowel disease. The CDR3 runs 15 residues. Germline CDR1 LGHNT, CDR2 FRNRAP. Sequencing was carried out using blood. This clonotype was sampled from a human donor with ulcerative colitis or Crohn's disease, or a healthy co-twin of an affected twin (not recorded which). The V call is TRBV12-5, the J call TRBJ1-1. The CDR3 spells CASGLDYREGTEAFF.